What follows are 18 T cell receptor beta chains derived from one specimen sequenced in a study of T cells in narcolepsy. Measured with immunoSEQ multiplex PCR; TCRdb has only the in-frame clones, and not every one. The table has 32,000 or so clones, about 83% seen once. Sample: CD45RA- memory CD4+ T cells from PBMCs. These TCRs come from a human donor with narcolepsy.

The chain combines TRBV7-2 with TRBJ2-3; perhaps TRBD2 as D (6 bases). Trimming stripped 5 bases from V and 2 bases from J, with 11 bases between. CDR3 length: 14 residues. The germline V gene encodes CDR1 SGHTA and CDR2 FQGNSA. CDR3 region: CASSPGDATDTQYF. The DNA for the CDR3 is TGTGCCAGCAGCCCGGGAGACGCCACAGATACGCAGTATTTT.

The chain uses TRBV2 and TRBJ1-2; 7 nucleotides match TRBD1. The germline CDR1 and CDR2 sequences are SNHLY and FYNNEI. J gave up 8 bases and V 0 bases, and 12 bases lay outside the gene matches. This CDR3 is built from 16 residues. The CDR3 DNA follows: TGTGCCAGCAGTGAAGCGCGGGGACAGTCACAGCGGGGCTACACCTTC. Its translation: CASSEARGQSQRGYTF.

The chain carries TRBV14 and TRBJ2-1; 11 bases agree with TRBD2. V gave up 0 bases and J gave up 5 bases; unmatched junction bases: 6. The CDR3 covers 17 residues. Germline lookup yields CDR1 SGHDN and CDR2 FVKESK. CDR3: CASSQELGLAANNEQFF. The CDR3 DNA reads as TGTGCCAGCAGCCAAGAATTGGGACTAGCGGCCAACAATGAGCAGTTCTTC.

This clone is a singleton in its sample. The J gene is TRBJ2-4, the V gene TRBV6-1, with 7 bases lining up with TRBD1. The V segment lost 6 bases and the J segment 2 bases; nucleotides outside the gene matches: 10. Germline V gene lookup returns CDR1 MNHNS and CDR2 SASEGT. This CDR3 is built from 16 residues. The CDR3 reads CASRETGVGTKNIQYF. The CDR3 DNA reads TGTGCCAGCAGGGAAACAGGGGTTGGAACCAAAAACATTCAGTACTTC.

The gene calls are TRBV2 and TRBJ2-7; D unclear. V was cut by 8 bases and J by 3 bases, with 14 bases left in between. Germline CDR1 and CDR2: SNHLY and FYNNEI. This CDR3 region has 13 residues. The CDR3 region is CASAPHSLYEQYF. CDR3 nucleotide sequence: TGTGCCAGCGCCCCGCACTCCCTCTACGAGCAGTACTTC.

The chain employs TRBV5-1 and TRBJ1-1; D uncertain. Germline-derived CDR1 and CDR2 are SGHRS and YFSETQ. The CDR3 totals 14 residues. V was trimmed by 0 bases and J by 1 base, leaving 7 bases between them. The chain's CDR3 is CASSLVSGNTEAFF. Written as DNA, the CDR3 is TGCGCCAGCAGCTTGGTTTCAGGGAACACTGAAGCTTTCTTT.

The chain uses TRBV5-1 and TRBJ1-6; possibly TRBD1 for D (6 bases). The germline V and J ends were trimmed by 0 bases and 10 bases, with 14 bases remaining between them. This CDR3 is built from 15 residues. CDR1 is SGHRS, CDR2 YFSETQ, per germline. CDR3 coding DNA: TGCGCCAGCAGCTTGGTAACAGGGTCGGAATCACCCCTCCACTTT. Translated, it gives CASSLVTGSESPLHF.

The sample holds one count of this clone. In nucleotides, the CDR3 is TGTGCCAGCAGTTTCAAGACAGGGTGGGGGAACGAGCAGTACTTC. This encodes CASSFKTGWGNEQYF. This chain uses TRBV6-6 with TRBJ2-7, with 7 bases matching TRBD1. Germline CDR1 reads MNHNY; CDR2 reads SVGAGI (reference sequence). J gave up 5 bases and V 4 bases, and 11 bases lay outside the gene matches. The CDR3 contains 15 residues.

This sequence joins TRBV18 and TRBJ1-3; no firm D call. V lost 4 bases and J 0 bases, leaving 7 bases between the germline ends. Looked up from germline, CDR1 is KGHSH and CDR2 is LQKENI. The CDR3 runs 14 residues. The chain's CDR3 is CASSHQNSGNTIYF. In nucleotides, the CDR3 is TGTGCCAGCTCACACCAAAACTCTGGAAACACCATATATTTT.

This clone was picked up a small number of times. The rearrangement joins TRBV20-1 to TRBJ1-2; no definite D call. Trimming took off 5 bases at V and 8 bases at J, with 12 bases between the two ends. CDR1 and CDR2 from the germline V gene are DFQATT and SNEGSKA (reference sequence). This CDR3 is built from 11 residues. CDR3 coding DNA: TGCAGTGCTCCTAATAGGGAAGGCTACACCTTC. Protein: CSAPNREGYTF.

This chain connects TRBV5-1 to TRBJ2-7; tentatively, D is TRBD2 (6 bases). V lost 5 bases to trimming and J lost 0 bases, with 12 bases between them. The CDR3 totals 14 residues. Germline V gene data show CDR1 as SGHRS and CDR2 as YFSETQ. The CDR3 nucleotides are TGCGCCAGCAGTCCGACTAGTTCCTCCTACGAGCAGTACTTC. Its translation is CASSPTSSSYEQYF.

The chain carries TRBV5-6 and TRBJ1-1, with 7 positions matching TRBD1. Germline CDR1 reads SGHDT; CDR2 reads YYEEEE. The trim removed 5 bases at V and 3 bases at J, leaving 4 bases unmatched. The CDR3 has 13 amino acids. The CDR3 DNA is TGTGCCAGCAGTTTCGACAGGGACACTGAAGCTTTCTTT. Translation: CASSFDRDTEAFF.

In nucleotides, the CDR3 is TGCGCCAGCAGCTTGGACTGGATTGAGCAGTTCTTC. Protein sequence: CASSLDWIEQFF. The chain has TRBV5-1 and TRBJ2-1, with unresolved D. The CDR3 spans 12 residues. With 0 bases removed from V and 9 bases from J, the gap between germline ends came to 7 bases. Germline V gene sequence: CDR1 SGHRS, CDR2 YFSETQ.

V usage is TRBV5-1 and J usage is TRBJ1-1; unclear D gene. Germline V gene data show CDR1 as SGHRS and CDR2 as YFSETQ. Trimming cost V 0 bases and J 0 bases, with 6 bases left between them. This CDR3 region has 14 residues. The CDR3 spells CASSLAAMNTEAFF. In DNA, the CDR3 is TGCGCCAGCAGCTTGGCAGCAATGAACACTGAAGCTTTCTTT.

The rearrangement links TRBV29-1 to TRBJ1-4; possibly TRBD1 for D (6 bases). The CDR3 loop spans 14 amino acids. V dropped 3 bases and J dropped 14 bases, with 22 bases sitting between them. CDR1 is SQVTM, CDR2 ANQGSEA, per germline. The CDR3 reads CSVEVTEGGGDLFF. CDR3 sequence (DNA): TGCAGCGTTGAGGTGACGGAGGGGGGCGGAGATCTGTTTTTT.

The V gene is TRBV5-8, the J gene TRBJ2-1; TRBD2 is a possible D gene (7 bases). Per the germline V gene, CDR1 is SGHTS and CDR2 is YDEGEE. Trimming took off 6 bases at V and 3 bases at J, with 19 bases between the two ends. The CDR3 sequence is 16 residues long. The CDR3 nucleotides are TGTGCCAGCACCCGGTTATGGGGGGGCCTCTACAATGAGCAGTTCTTC. Translating gives CASTRLWGGLYNEQFF. The full variable domain, its missing parts supplied by reference TRBV5-8 and TRBJ2-1, is EAGVTQSPTHLIKTRGQQATLRCSPISGHTSVYWYQQALGLGLQFLLWYDEGEERNRGNFPPRFSGRQFPNYSSELNVNALELEDSALYLCASTRLWGGLYNEQFFGPGTRLTVL.

This clone is a singleton in its sample. The chain links TRBV27 to TRBJ1-5; maybe TRBD1 (5 bases). This CDR3 is built from 14 residues. The germline V and J ends were trimmed by 6 bases and 5 bases, with 14 bases remaining between them. Per germline, CDR1 MNHEY and CDR2 SMNVEV (reference sequence). The CDR3 region is CASSDGTAYQPQHF. CDR3 DNA sequence: TGTGCCAGCAGCGACGGGACTGCATATCAGCCCCAGCATTTT.

This clone was picked up a small number of times. Other DNA variants within this sample encode the same CDR3. The chain carries TRBV4-3 and TRBJ1-6; no definite D call. CDR3 size: 16 residues. Per the germline V gene, CDR1 is LGHNA and CDR2 is YSLEER. V lost 0 bases, J lost 8 bases, and 14 bases lay in between. This chain's CDR3 is CASSQDLGRRDSPLHF. CDR3 nucleotide sequence: TGCGCCAGCAGCCAAGATCTGGGCAGACGAGATTCACCCCTCCACTTT.